The TCR beta chain described here comes from a study of T-cell memory formation after mild COVID-19. About the study: Each donor largely had its own TCR clusters. The study's findings and limits: Largely, contracting CD4+ clones fell within CM and EM, and contracting CD8+ clones within EMRA.

TCRdb fed the 5' RACE reads into MiXCR, producing one record per CDR3 protein. The sample has about 400,000 distinct CDR3 sequences, roughly 26% seen once. CDR1 and CDR2 (germline): MNHNY, SVGAGI (reference sequence). CDR3 length equals 16 residues. Trimming took off 2 bases at V and 3 bases at J, with 16 bases between the two ends. In the case of this clonotype: Its cognate antigen is unknown.

The rearrangement links TRBV6-6 to TRBJ1-2, with D possibly being TRBD1 (5 bases). The specimen was PBMCs or a T cell subset sorted from them (not recorded which). The source of this sequence is an adult woman who had mild COVID-19 (a few samples of this study predate the infection). Cell type and time point are not known. The CDR3 region is CASSYKVDSPYYGYTF. The CDR3 coding sequence is TGTGCCAGCAGTTACAAGGTCGACAGTCCCTACTATGGCTACACCTTC.